The next 26 T cell receptor beta chains were all read from a single sample in a study of shared clonotypes between healthy human individuals. Data came from immunoSEQ multiplex PCR; TCRdb stores just in-frame clones and leaves some out. The profile shows fewer than 600,000 clones, more than 70% of them singletons. Sequencing was carried out using PBMCs. All receptors derive from a woman in her thirties or forties in good health. Some clones in this sample may be carry-over from other donors' samples.

This clone occurred a few times. The chain links TRBV6-1 to TRBJ2-2; 8 nucleotides match TRBD2. V shed 6 bases, J shed 2 bases, and the junction held 2 bases outside the gene matches. The CDR3 spans 14 residues. The germline V gene encodes CDR1 MNHNS and CDR2 SASEGT. The CDR3 DNA reads TGTGCCAGCAGGGGACTAGTAAACACCGGGGAGCTGTTTTTT. Translating gives CASRGLVNTGELFF.

The chain has TRBV27 and TRBJ2-1; maybe TRBD2 (6 bases). This CDR3 is 14 amino acids long. Trimming took off 6 bases at V and 4 bases at J, with 13 bases between the two ends. Per the germline V gene, CDR1 is MNHEY and CDR2 is SMNVEV (reference sequence). In nucleotides, the CDR3 is TGTGCCAGCAGCCCCGGGAGTCGGTACAATGAGCAGTTCTTC. Translation: CASSPGSRYNEQFF.

This chain links TRBV28 with TRBJ2-7; D is possibly TRBD2 (5 bases). The CDR3 runs to 14 residues. Per the germline V gene, CDR1 is MDHEN and CDR2 is SYDVKM. V gave up 7 bases and J gave up 4 bases, with 17 bases separating them. Here the CDR3 reads CASTTHAGRYEQYF. The DNA of the CDR3 is TGTGCCAGCACAACTCACGCGGGCCGTTACGAGCAGTACTTC.

This clone was detected a few times. The chain is built from TRBV28 and TRBJ2-3, with TRBD1 matching 7 bases. The V gene's germline CDR1 is MDHEN and CDR2 SYDVKM. The CDR3 contains 15 residues. V shed 10 bases and J 2 bases; nucleotides not matched to a gene: 12. The CDR3 DNA sequence: TGTGCCACGTCCGGGACAGCTACTTTCACAGATACGCAGTATTTT. It translates to CATSGTATFTDTQYF.

The V and J genes are TRBV15 and TRBJ2-4; weak D call: TRBD2 (5 bases). The CDR3 has 16 residues. V gave up 3 bases and J gave up 3 bases, with 15 bases separating them. Germline loops: CDR1 LNHNV, CDR2 YYDKDF (reference sequence). CDR3 loop: CATSSIFFSDKNIQYF. CDR3 DNA: TGTGCCACCAGCAGTATTTTTTTTAGCGACAAAAACATTCAGTACTTC.

The CDR3 here is CASSLEGTSGTEQYF. The CDR3, as DNA: TGCGCCAGCAGCTTGGAAGGAACTAGCGGGACCGAGCAGTACTTC. The chain employs TRBV5-1 and TRBJ2-7, with 10 bases aligning to TRBD2. CDR1 is SGHRS and CDR2 is YFSETQ in the germline V gene. The CDR3 is made up of 15 amino acids. V lost 0 bases and J lost 6; bases outside the gene matches: 6.

This clone showed up just once. This chain links TRBV28 with TRBJ1-1; possible D gene TRBD1, 6 bases. Germline V gene lookup returns CDR1 MDHEN and CDR2 SYDVKM. Between the trimmed V and J ends, which lost 4 bases and 1 base, there was a span of 7 bases. The CDR3 length is 13 residues. For the CDR3, the DNA is TGTGCCAGCAGTTCACAGGGGAACACTGAAGCTTTCTTT. This codes for CASSSQGNTEAFF.

The chain joins TRBV7-9 to TRBJ2-6; 11 nucleotides agree with TRBD1. CDR3 length equals 16 residues. From germline, CDR1 is SEHNR and CDR2 FQNEAQ (reference sequence). With 5 bases clipped from V and 3 bases from J, the junction kept 3 bases outside the gene matches. The CDR3 nucleotides are TGTGCCAGCAGCCCGGACAGGGGGCTTGGGGCCAACGTCCTGACTTTC. Protein product: CASSPDRGLGANVLTF.

There are a few counts of this clone. This sequence joins TRBV29-1 and TRBJ2-7; TRBD1 agrees at 12 bases. Losses at the gene ends were 3 bases for V and 0 bases for J; bases not matched to a gene: 9. Germline loops: CDR1 SQVTM, CDR2 ANQGSEA. This CDR3 is 17 amino acids long. The CDR3 DNA follows: TGCAGCGTTGAGTCGCCCGGGACAGGGGGCTTCTCCTACGAGCAGTACTTC. Its protein is CSVESPGTGGFSYEQYF.

CDR3 bases: TGTGCCAGCGACCCGGGACTTAGCACAGATACGCAGTATTTT. It specifies CASDPGLSTDTQYF. This chain uses TRBV19 with TRBJ2-3, with D tentatively TRBD2 (6 bases). CDR1 is LNHDA and CDR2 is SQIVND in the germline V gene (reference sequence). The CDR3 is made up of 14 amino acids. Trimming took 9 bases from V and 0 from J, leaving 13 bases between them.

This clone was counted once. The genes are TRBV7-3 and TRBJ2-3, with D perhaps TRBD2 (6 bases). The ends were cut back, 5 bases at V and 4 bases at J, with 13 bases in the middle. The CDR3 is made up of 14 amino acids. Per the germline V gene, CDR1 is SGHTA and CDR2 is FQGTGA. Here the CDR3 reads CASSPLGTSDTQYF. CDR3 sequence (DNA): TGTGCCAGCAGCCCCTTGGGGACTTCAGATACGCAGTATTTT.

The V gene is TRBV30, the J gene TRBJ2-1; TRBD2 matches at 8 bases. The V and J ends lost 3 bases and 5 bases, in that order; junction bases with no gene match: 6. The CDR3 extends over 14 amino acids. CDR1 is GTSNPN and CDR2 is SVGIG in the germline V gene (reference sequence). The CDR3 reads CAWRRTSSNNEQFF. The CDR3 region has the DNA TGTGCCTGGAGGAGGACTAGCAGCAACAATGAGCAGTTCTTC.

The chain is built from TRBV30 and TRBJ2-5; no clear D gene. The CDR3 totals 15 residues. V shed 2 bases and J shed 0 bases, with 13 bases lying between them. Looked up from germline, CDR1 is GTSNPN and CDR2 is SVGIG (reference sequence). The CDR3 reads CAWSPSTLYQETQYF. In DNA form, the CDR3 reads TGTGCCTGGAGTCCTTCCACCCTGTACCAAGAGACCCAGTACTTC.

The V and J genes are TRBV7-2 and TRBJ1-2; possible D gene TRBD1, 5 bases. This CDR3 contains 14 residues. V lost 1 base, J lost 4 bases, and 10 bases lay in between. Germline lookup yields CDR1 SGHTA and CDR2 FQGNSA. CDR3 nucleotide sequence: TGTGCCAGCAGCTTAGTCGGGACTTCCTATGGCTACACCTTC. This sequence encodes CASSLVGTSYGYTF.

The sample holds a few counts of this clone. As DNA, the CDR3 is TGTGCCAGCAGCCCGCCGGGGACAGGGGGCACTGAAGCTTTCTTT. Translating gives CASSPPGTGGTEAFF. The chain is built from TRBV7-9 and TRBJ1-1, with 11 bases lining up with TRBD1. CDR3 length: 15 amino acids. Trimming took 5 bases from V and 4 from J; bases not matched to a gene: 6. CDR1 and CDR2 (germline): SEHNR, FQNEAQ (reference sequence).

The V and J genes are TRBV5-1 and TRBJ2-4, with 7 positions matching TRBD2. The CDR3 sequence is 16 residues long. The V gene end was trimmed by 8 bases and the J gene end by 0 bases; junction bases not matched to a gene: 11. The germline CDR1 and CDR2 sequences are SGHRS and YFSETQ. This chain's CDR3 is CASSPGGGRAKNIQYF. DNA for the CDR3: TGCGCCAGTTCCCCGGGAGGCGGTAGAGCCAAAAACATTCAGTACTTC.

This rearrangement joins TRBV11-2 to TRBJ2-5; tentatively, D is TRBD1 or TRBD2 (6 bases each). The CDR3 totals 15 residues. The germline V gene has CDR1 SGHAT and CDR2 FQNNGV. V was trimmed by 6 bases and J by 1 base, leaving 15 bases between them. The CDR3 loop reads CASRLQTGAQETQYF. The CDR3 region has the DNA TGTGCCAGCAGGCTACAGACGGGGGCCCAAGAGACCCAGTACTTC. The entire variable domain, with the rest obtained from reference TRBV11-2 and TRBJ2-5, is as follows: EAGVAQSPRYKIIEKRQSVAFWCNPISGHATLYWYQQILGQGPKLLIQFQNNGVVDDSQLPKDRFSAERLKGVDSTLKIQPAKLEDSAVYLCASRLQTGAQETQYFGPGTRLLVL.

The chain joins TRBV28 to TRBJ2-3, with D possibly matching TRBD2 (6 bases). V lost 3 bases to trimming and J lost 4 bases, with 14 bases between them. The CDR3 runs 15 residues. Germline CDR1 is MDHEN and CDR2 is SYDVKM. Here the CDR3 reads CASSFGGIRADTQYF. In nucleotides, the CDR3 is TGTGCCAGCAGTTTTGGCGGGATTCGCGCAGATACGCAGTATTTT.

Turning to this clone: The junction shows a germline mismatch at one end, possibly a read error. V gene TRBV15 combines with J gene TRBJ2-2; D may be TRBD1 (5 bases). The CDR3 sequence is 14 residues long. Germline V gene sequence: CDR1 LNHNV, CDR2 YYDKDF (reference sequence). This CDR3 is CATSRDRNTGELFF. The CDR3, as DNA: TGTGCCACCAGCCGAGACAGGAACACCGGGGAGCTGTTTTTT.

The table lists this clone with a few counts. The chain has TRBV19 and TRBJ1-2, with TRBD1 identical over 9 bases. This CDR3 is 15 amino acids long. Germline trimming cut 5 bases from V and 6 bases from J; bases unmatched to any gene: 10. The germline CDR1 and CDR2 sequences are LNHDA and SQIVND (reference sequence). This CDR3 is CASSVPRDRVNGYTF. The CDR3 DNA follows: TGTGCCAGTAGTGTGCCCCGGGACAGGGTGAATGGCTACACCTTC. The variable domain in full, with the rest retrieved from reference TRBV19 and TRBJ1-2, is DGGITQSPKYLFRKEGQNVTLSCEQNLNHDAMYWYRQDPGQGLRLIYYSQIVNDFQKGDIAEGYSVSREKKESFPLTVTSAQKNPTAFYLCASSVPRDRVNGYTFGSGTRLTVV.

There are a few counts of this clone. Additional DNA sequences in this sample encode the identical CDR3. V and J are TRBV5-1 and TRBJ2-3; TRBD2 aligns across 13 bases. V lost 2 bases, J lost 0 bases, and 3 bases stayed unmatched. This CDR3 contains 17 residues. Germline assignment: CDR1 SGHRS and CDR2 YFSETQ. CDR3 residues: CASSFTSGRGSTDTQYF. Written as DNA, the CDR3 is TGCGCCAGCAGCTTCACTAGCGGGAGGGGGAGCACAGATACGCAGTATTTT.

This clone was counted ten times or more. The genes are TRBV10-3 and TRBJ2-1; 11 bases agree with TRBD2. Per the germline V gene, CDR1 is ENHRY and CDR2 is SYGVKD. With V trimmed by 4 bases and J by 8 bases, 7 bases remained unmatched. The CDR3 has 15 amino acids. CDR3 region: CAISASSGRLDEQFF. The CDR3 nucleotides read TGTGCCATCAGTGCCTCTAGCGGGAGGCTGGATGAGCAGTTCTTC.

The chain carries TRBV4-1 and TRBJ2-7, with 12 positions matching TRBD1. This CDR3 region has 16 residues. The V and J ends lost 2 bases and 6 bases, in that order; junction bases with no gene match: 8. Germline V CDR1 and CDR2: MGHRA, YSYEKL. Here the CDR3 DNA reads TGCGCCAGCAGCCAACACCCGGGACAGGGGGCGGTCGAGCAGTACTTC. Translation: CASSQHPGQGAVEQYF.

The chain combines TRBV19 with TRBJ1-1, with D maybe TRBD1 (5 bases). CDR1 is LNHDA and CDR2 is SQIVND in the germline V gene (reference sequence). The CDR3 extends over 13 amino acids. Trimming removed 3 bases at V and 6 bases at J, with 11 bases between. CDR3 amino acids: CASSIGRVSEAFF. The CDR3 coding sequence is TGTGCCAGTAGTATTGGCAGGGTCTCTGAAGCTTTCTTT.

Turning to this clone: A far larger clone is just one base off, so this is likely a read error. The rearrangement joins TRBV30 to TRBJ1-5; a weak D match, TRBD1 (6 bases). This CDR3 has 15 amino acids. Germline V gene lookup returns CDR1 GTSNPN and CDR2 SVGIG (reference sequence). Written as DNA, the CDR3 is TGTACCTGGAACGAGGGACACCCTAGCAATCAGCCCCAGCATTTT. This gives the protein CTWNEGHPSNQPQHF.

The gene calls are TRBV28 and TRBJ1-2, with D possibly matching TRBD1 (5 bases). This CDR3 has 15 residues. Deletions cut 3 bases from V and 5 bases from J, with 16 bases between. Germline V CDR1 and CDR2: MDHEN, SYDVKM. CDR3 sequence (DNA): TGTGCCAGCAGTTTGGGGGACGGGAGGGCGTATGGCTACACCTTC. Protein sequence: CASSLGDGRAYGYTF.